Listed below are T cell receptor beta chains from one sample, sequenced in a study of cytomegalovirus exposure and HLA in healthy donors. Here immunoSEQ multiplex PCR was the method, and the copy in TCRdb shows in-frame clones only, minus some. This repertoire includes some 70,000 clones. Sequencing used PBMCs. All receptors derive from a boy younger than 18 in good health and CMV-seronegative. Both conserved end residues are trimmed from each CDR3. Fields, in order: J gene, V gene, CDR3 protein.

TRBJ2-7 TRBV18 ASSRNRTGGGYEQY
TRBJ1-2 TRBV7-9 ASSLDTAWGYT
TRBJ1-2 TRBV25-1 ASSDSGIRGRGYT
TRBJ2-1 TRBV30 AWSQGSSDNEQF
TRBJ2-5 TRBV18 ASSSSRETQY
TRBJ2-7 TRBV5-1 ASSPNPGADYEQY
TRBJ1-2 TRBV27 ASSLWQGGGYT
TRBJ1-1 TRBV6-1 ASREGQGGLAF
TRBJ1-2 TRBV19 ASSIPGQGANGYT
TRBJ2-7 TRBV30 AWNRGVYEQY
TRBJ2-1 TRBV5-1 ASRGEEDEQF
TRBJ2-5 TRBV11-3 ASSLSTGYGEIQY
TRBJ1-4 TRBV7-9 ASSLDQATNEKLF
TRBJ2-5 TRBV4-2 ASSPESETQY
TRBJ1-6 TRBV13 ASSGTGGSVNSPLH
TRBJ1-2 TRBV4-3 ASSQGQGALGYGYT
TRBJ1-2 TRBV4-1 ASSQGRREYT
TRBJ2-7 TRBV6-5 ASSYSTSGYEQY
TRBJ2-3 TRBV15 ATSRDITDTQY
TRBJ2-1 TRBV27 ASSLSRVNEQF
TRBJ1-3 TRBV4-2 ASSQDSGSWNTIY
TRBJ1-4 TRBV9 ASSSQTGDVGEKLF
TRBJ1-1 TRBV29-1 SVQGTNTEAF
TRBJ1-1 TRBV30 AWGGQPTEAF
TRBJ2-5 TRBV5-1 ASSIQGIETQY
TRBJ1-2 TRBV30 AWGRGRPYGYT
TRBJ2-7 TRBV9 ASSPTPRSAYEQY
TRBJ2-7 TRBV4-1 ASSQVTGGAYEQY
TRBJ1-5 TRBV5-1 ASSLARGQPQH
TRBJ2-1 TRBV5-1 ASSYGTDEQF
TRBJ2-2 TRBV30 AWSVPGLSNTGELF
TRBJ2-7 TRBV5-1 ASSWALQVSTPSSEQY
TRBJ1-2 TRBV27 ASSPRQFYYGYT
TRBJ2-7 TRBV15 ATSRVTGTYEQY
TRBJ1-2 TRBV9 ASSVGRGRGYT
TRBJ1-2 TRBV30 ARRNWGQATYGYT
TRBJ2-1 TRBV4-2 ASSDNPAGGSNEQF
TRBJ2-7 TRBV6-5 ASSVLAGVGEQY
TRBJ2-5 TRBV7-2 ASSFAGGQQETQY
TRBJ2-5 TRBV20-1 SALEETQY
TRBJ1-1 TRBV6-1 ASTLGVNTEAF
TRBJ1-4 TRBV6-5 ASSPRHRNEKLF